What follows are 14 T cell receptor beta chains derived from one specimen sequenced in a study of cytomegalovirus exposure and HLA in healthy donors. Assay: immunoSEQ multiplex PCR; the TCRdb copy retains only in-frame clones and omits some. The sample shows fewer than 200,000 clones, 86% of them seen only once. The sample taken for sequencing was PBMCs. The receptors come from a man aged 25 to 45 in good health and CMV-seropositive.

The rearrangement uses TRBV14 and TRBJ2-7; D remains unclear. This CDR3 has 13 amino acids. Looked up from germline, CDR1 is SGHDN and CDR2 is FVKESK. The V gene lost 1 base and the J gene lost 1 base, with 5 bases spanning the gap. CDR3: CASSQVGSYEQYF. In nucleotides, the CDR3 is TGTGCCAGCAGCCAAGTTGGGTCCTACGAGCAGTACTTC.

The chain employs TRBV19 and TRBJ2-1; the D is unclear. Per the germline V gene, CDR1 is LNHDA and CDR2 is SQIVND (reference sequence). Trimming removed 5 bases from V and 0 bases from J, with 14 bases in between. CDR3 length: 16 residues. The CDR3 loop reads CASSDYRSISYNEQFF. CDR3 sequence (DNA): TGTGCCAGTAGTGATTATAGGAGTATCTCCTACAATGAGCAGTTCTTC.

The chain combines TRBV5-6 with TRBJ1-2; 8 nucleotides align to TRBD1. Germline values: CDR1 SGHDT, CDR2 YYEEEE. V shed 4 bases and J 4 bases; nucleotides not matched to a gene: 6. The length of the CDR3 is 14 residues. DNA for the CDR3: TGTGCCAGCAGCCCCGGACAGGGTGGCTATGGCTACACCTTC. Amino acids: CASSPGQGGYGYTF.

This clone was picked up a small number of times. The CDR3 spells CAASEQGGGYTF. CDR3 coding DNA: TGTGCCGCTTCCGAACAGGGAGGTGGCTACACCTTC. The V gene is TRBV25-1, the J gene TRBJ1-2, with D possibly TRBD1 on 6 matching bases. Germline loops: CDR1 MGHDK, CDR2 SYGVNS. The CDR3 sequence is 12 residues long. Deletions cut 11 bases from V and 7 bases from J, with 17 bases between.

Only one count was recorded for this clone. The gene calls are TRBV5-3 and TRBJ2-3; D call uncertain. TRBV5-3 is sorted into the ORF group, with uncertain function. V lost 0 bases and J 1 base, leaving 6 bases between the germline ends. The CDR3 is 14 residues long. The CDR3 protein is CARSLAECTDTQYF. CDR3 nucleotide sequence: TGTGCCAGAAGCTTGGCGGAGTGCACAGATACGCAGTATTTT.

This CDR3 reads CASSRDQSYEQYF. The CDR3 DNA is TGTGCCAGTAGTAGAGACCAATCCTACGAGCAGTACTTC. This rearrangement joins TRBV19 to TRBJ2-7; D unclear. The CDR3 sequence is 13 residues long. CDR1 is LNHDA, CDR2 SQIVND, per germline (reference sequence). Deletions cut 4 bases from V and 1 base from J, with 8 bases between.

The rearrangement joins TRBV6-5 to TRBJ2-3, with 11 bases lining up with TRBD2. Germline assignment: CDR1 MNHEY and CDR2 SVGAGI. The CDR3 spans 16 residues. V was clipped by 2 bases and J by 2 bases; unmatched bases: 3. The chain's CDR3 is CASSYRGLADTDTQYF. CDR3 nucleotides: TGTGCCAGCAGTTACCGGGGACTAGCGGACACAGATACGCAGTATTTT.

This clone has only one observation. The chain joins TRBV27 to TRBJ2-5; D is perhaps TRBD1 (8 bases). CDR1 is MNHEY, CDR2 SMNVEV, per germline (reference sequence). Trimming removed 6 bases at V and 2 bases at J, with 16 bases between. CDR3 length equals 15 residues. The CDR3 sequence: CASSHTGGGQETQYF. CDR3 coding DNA: TGTGCCAGCAGCCACACAGGGGGGGGTCAAGAGACCCAGTACTTC.

This rearrangement joins TRBV18 to TRBJ1-4, with 7 bases lining up with TRBD1. The CDR3 runs to 15 residues. J gave up 4 bases and V 6 bases, and 8 bases lay outside the gene matches. The germline CDR1 and CDR2 sequences are KGHSH and LQKENI. CDR3 region: CASSEGTDFNEKLFF. The CDR3 nucleotides read TGTGCCAGCTCGGAAGGGACAGACTTTAATGAAAAACTGTTTTTT.

The CDR3 sequence is CASSQPGQGAWDYTDTQYF. The CDR3 region has the DNA TGCGCCAGCAGCCAACCCGGACAGGGGGCGTGGGACTACACAGATACGCAGTATTTT. This chain joins TRBV4-1 and TRBJ2-3, with 11 bases aligning to TRBD1. The CDR3 contains 19 residues. The V and J ends lost 2 bases and 2 bases, in that order; junction bases with no gene match: 12. Germline lookup yields CDR1 MGHRA and CDR2 YSYEKL.

The rearrangement joins TRBV5-1 to TRBJ2-5; D is ambiguous. Germline CDR1 reads SGHRS; CDR2 reads YFSETQ. V lost 1 base to trimming and J lost 3 bases, with 10 bases between them. The CDR3 contains 14 residues. CDR3 coding DNA: TGCGCCAGCAGCTTGTCTGGCAGCAAAGAGACCCAGTACTTC. Its protein is CASSLSGSKETQYF.

This CDR3 reads CASSDRGRLGETQYF. The CDR3 region has the DNA TGTGCCAGCAGCGACAGGGGGCGATTGGGGGAGACCCAGTACTTC. This chain links TRBV27 with TRBJ2-5; 10 bases are shared with TRBD1. Losses at the gene ends were 6 bases for V and 5 bases for J; bases not matched to a gene: 9. This CDR3 comprises 15 residues. The V gene's germline CDR1 is MNHEY and CDR2 SMNVEV (reference sequence).

The chain couples TRBV7-9 to TRBJ2-3; D unresolved. From germline, CDR1 is SEHNR and CDR2 FQNEAQ (reference sequence). The CDR3 is 11 amino acids. Trimming left V 3 bases short and J 5 bases short, with 3 bases between. The CDR3 sequence is CASSLQDTQYF. CDR3 bases: TGTGCCAGCAGCTTGCAAGATACGCAGTATTTT.

The CDR3 nucleotides are TGTGCCAGCAGTTCACGGACAGGGGCCCCCGGGATTTCCCGGCAAGAGACCCAGTACTTC. Its protein is CASSSRTGAPGISRQETQYF. The chain combines TRBV27 with TRBJ2-5; 9 nucleotides agree with TRBD1. The CDR3 consists of 20 residues. V lost 4 bases, J lost 2 bases, and 20 bases stayed unmatched. Germline lookup yields CDR1 MNHEY and CDR2 SMNVEV (reference sequence).